This TCR beta chain was sequenced in a study of T cells in localized non-small cell lung cancer. Study-level findings and limits: Among the top 100 tumor clones, a median approximately 60 appeared in adjacent lung.

The CDR3 totals 14 residues. V dropped 8 bases and J dropped 1 base, with 9 bases sitting between them. Germline CDR1 SGHNT, CDR2 YENEEA. Profiling relied on immunoSEQ multiplex PCR, and the TCRdb table lists in-frame clones only, not all of them. The sample holds roughly 3,200 clones; approximately 24% are singletons and the top ten take 20% to 25%. For this clone: Its antigen is currently unknown.

Material: lung tumor tissue, obtained before any cancer treatment. The receptor's source is a man between 40 and 75 years old with stage I lung adenocarcinoma. The V call is TRBV11-3, the J call TRBJ2-6; D possibly uses TRBD1 or TRBD2 (6 bases each). CDR3 residues: CASGGGSGANVLTF. The CDR3 nucleotides read TGTGCCAGCGGAGGGGGGTCTGGGGCCAACGTCCTGACTTTC.